The next 24 T cell receptor beta chains were all read from a single sample in a study of shared clonotypes between healthy human individuals. Terminally differentiated effector memory CD45RA+ cells were left out of the naive CD8 fraction, which was CD45RO-negative and positively selected for CCR7. This table comes from immunoSEQ multiplex PCR, and its TCRdb copy is limited to in-frame clones, with some not included. The sample has about 2.1 million clones, just over 90% seen once; the top ten hold around 1.8%. Sample: naive CD8+ T cells from PBMCs. These TCRs come from a man aged 18 to 29 in good health. Some clones in this sample may be carry-over from other donors' samples.

The rearrangement joins TRBV28 to TRBJ1-1; D gene uncertain. Germline CDR1 is MDHEN and CDR2 is SYDVKM. This CDR3 spans 14 amino acids. The V and J ends lost 5 bases and 7 bases respectively, with 17 bases between them. CDR3 protein: CASSLIPGSGEAFF. In DNA form, the CDR3 reads TGTGCCAGCAGTCTGATCCCGGGTTCCGGTGAAGCTTTCTTT. Combining the CDR3 with reference TRBV28 and TRBJ1-1 gives the whole variable domain DVKVTQSSRYLVKRTGEKVFLECVQDMDHENMFWYRQDPGLGLRLIYFSYDVKMKEKGDIPEGYSVSREKKERFSLILESASTNQTSMYLCASSLIPGSGEAFFGQGTRLTVV.

The chain employs TRBV11-3 and TRBJ2-1, with a possible D match to TRBD2 (6 bases). The CDR3 loop spans 14 amino acids. V dropped 3 bases and J dropped 3 bases, with 9 bases sitting between them. The germline gives CDR1 SGHNT, CDR2 YENEEA. Here the CDR3 DNA reads TGTGCCAGCAGCTTTGGACTACTCTACAATGAGCAGTTCTTC. It is translated as CASSFGLLYNEQFF.

V usage is TRBV14 and J usage is TRBJ2-7; 7 positions match TRBD1. This CDR3 has 14 amino acids. Germline lookup yields CDR1 SGHDN and CDR2 FVKESK. The ends lost 5 bases at V and 4 bases at J; junction bases unmatched: 8. CDR3 amino acids: CASSYTGALYEQYF. The DNA for the CDR3 is TGTGCCAGCAGCTATACAGGGGCGCTTTACGAGCAGTACTTC.

With respect to this clone: The same CDR3 also results from other DNA sequences found in this sample. V and J are TRBV11-3 and TRBJ2-2; D unclear. Trimming shortened V by 4 bases and J by 1 base, and 4 bases separated the two germline ends. Germline assignment: CDR1 SGHNT and CDR2 YENEEA. The CDR3 is 13 amino acids. The CDR3 nucleotides read TGTGCCAGCAGCTCGGAGAACACCGGGGAGCTGTTTTTT. Translating it yields CASSSENTGELFF.

The genes are TRBV7-8 and TRBJ2-3, with TRBD1 matching 7 bases. The CDR3 contains 15 residues. Germline trimming cut 5 bases from V and 0 bases from J; bases unmatched to any gene: 5. Looked up from germline, CDR1 is SGHVS and CDR2 is FQNEAQ. The DNA for the CDR3 is TGTGCCAGCAGCGTCGGGACAGCAAGCACAGATACGCAGTATTTT. Its translation: CASSVGTASTDTQYF.

This clone has a single count. The CDR3 sequence: CASSPYLASEDTQYF. CDR3 DNA sequence: TGTGCCAGCAGCCCTTATCTGGCGTCTGAAGATACGCAGTATTTT. The chain uses TRBV27 and TRBJ2-3; D not resolved. The V and J ends lost 6 bases and 5 bases respectively, with 18 bases between them. The V gene's germline CDR1 is MNHEY and CDR2 SMNVEV (reference sequence). The length of the CDR3 is 15 residues.

The V call is TRBV27, the J call TRBJ1-1; no clear D. CDR1 MNHEY and CDR2 SMNVEV come from the germline V gene (reference sequence). This CDR3 spans 15 amino acids. V was pared by 4 bases and J by 8 bases, with 20 bases between. CDR3 loop: CASSSPTKTQPEAFF. Written as DNA, the CDR3 is TGTGCCAGCAGTTCTCCGACAAAGACCCAGCCAGAAGCTTTCTTT.

This chain uses TRBV5-4 with TRBJ2-5, with no clear D. The V gene's germline CDR1 is SGHNT and CDR2 YYREEE (reference sequence). V was pared by 7 bases and J by 4 bases, with 8 bases between. The CDR3 spans 11 residues. DNA for the CDR3: TGTGCCAGCTGGTCCGGAGAGACCCAGTACTTC. It codes for CASWSGETQYF.

The chain couples TRBV4-1 to TRBJ1-3; D uncertain. The V gene's germline CDR1 is MGHRA and CDR2 YSYEKL. CDR3 length: 16 amino acids. Trimming stripped 1 base from V and 4 bases from J, with 14 bases between. The CDR3 nucleotides read TGCGCCAGCAGCCAAGGGGTTTCAGGAGGAGGAAACACCATATATTTT. This codes for CASSQGVSGGGNTIYF.

The V and J genes are TRBV29-1 and TRBJ2-2, with 12 nucleotides matching TRBD2. This CDR3 comprises 15 residues. Germline CDR1 and CDR2: SQVTM and ANQGSEA. V was clipped by 7 bases and J by 7 bases; unmatched bases: 10. For the CDR3, the DNA is TGCAGCGCTCGACCCTCGGGACTAGCGGGCGGGGAGCTGTTTTTT. It encodes CSARPSGLAGGELFF.

The rearrangement links TRBV27 to TRBJ2-1; tentatively, D is TRBD2 (5 bases). V shed 6 bases and J shed 4 bases, with 16 bases lying between them. Per the germline V gene, CDR1 is MNHEY and CDR2 is SMNVEV (reference sequence). The CDR3 is 15 residues long. The CDR3 DNA reads as TGTGCCAGCAGGGGCCATCCAGGAGGTTACAATGAGCAGTTCTTC. Amino acid sequence: CASRGHPGGYNEQFF.

The J gene is TRBJ1-5, the V gene TRBV27; 7 bases agree with TRBD1. Germline V gene lookup returns CDR1 MNHEY and CDR2 SMNVEV (reference sequence). The CDR3 is 15 amino acids. V lost 6 bases to trimming and J lost 4 bases; unmatched junction nucleotides: 9. For the CDR3, the DNA is TGTGCCAGCAGAATCGACAGGGCCCTAAATCAGCCCCAGCATTTT. Amino acids: CASRIDRALNQPQHF.

This rearrangement joins TRBV4-3 to TRBJ2-1, with 8 bases fitting TRBD2. The CDR3 sequence is 14 residues long. CDR1 and CDR2 from the germline V gene are LGHNA and YSLEER. J gave up 7 bases and V 5 bases, and 7 bases lay outside the gene matches. The CDR3 sequence is CASSAGLGWNEQFF. For the CDR3, the DNA is TGCGCCAGCAGCGCGGGACTAGGGTGGAATGAGCAGTTCTTC.

The chain employs TRBV7-2 and TRBJ2-7; D unclear. CDR3 length: 13 amino acids. Trimming left V 6 bases short and J 1 base short, with 10 bases between. From germline, CDR1 is SGHTA and CDR2 FQGNSA. The CDR3 region has the DNA TGTGCCAGCAGACGACACGGTTCCTACGAGCAGTACTTC. This gives the protein CASRRHGSYEQYF.

The chain couples TRBV21-1 to TRBJ2-3; the table's D gene call, TRBD2, was not cross checked with the DNA. TRBV21-1 is shown as a pseudogene. CDR3 length: 17 amino acids. CDR3 protein: CASSKVLAGGWRDTQYF. CDR3 nucleotides: TGTGCCAGCAGCAAAGTGTTGGCGGGAGGGTGGAGAGATACGCAGTATTTT.

DNA for the CDR3: TGTGCCAGCAGCCTGGGGGGAATCGGAGAGACCCAGTACTTC. Protein: CASSLGGIGETQYF. The rearrangement uses TRBV7-8 and TRBJ2-5, with D maybe TRBD2 (6 bases). This CDR3 contains 14 residues. Germline lookup yields CDR1 SGHVS and CDR2 FQNEAQ. V gave up 5 bases and J gave up 4 bases, with 14 bases separating them.

The V call is TRBV13, the J call TRBJ2-7; 10 bases line up with TRBD1. This CDR3 has 16 amino acids. V lost 5 bases and J lost 3; bases outside the gene matches: 10. CDR1 is PRHDT, CDR2 FYEKMQ, per germline (reference sequence). CDR3 residues: CASSPRGDRGDYEQYF. As DNA, the CDR3 is TGTGCCAGCAGCCCTAGGGGGGACAGGGGCGACTACGAGCAGTACTTC.

V gene TRBV27 combines with J gene TRBJ2-3, with D possibly matching TRBD2 (6 bases). Germline loops: CDR1 MNHEY, CDR2 SMNVEV (reference sequence). CDR3 length: 19 residues. V was cut by 3 bases and J by 2 bases, with 24 bases left in between. The CDR3 DNA sequence: TGTGCCAGCAGTTTCGGAGCGTTGGGGGTGGCTAGCGCCACAGATACGCAGTATTTT. Amino acids: CASSFGALGVASATDTQYF.

The rearrangement uses TRBV27 and TRBJ2-7; TRBD1 aligns across 7 bases. The germline gives CDR1 MNHEY, CDR2 SMNVEV (reference sequence). The CDR3 consists of 13 residues. The trim removed 6 bases at V and 7 bases at J, leaving 9 bases unmatched. The CDR3 spells CASRVEGAGEQYF. The CDR3 DNA reads TGTGCCAGCAGAGTCGAGGGGGCAGGAGAGCAGTACTTC.

Notes on this clone: Other nucleotide sequences from this sample produce the same CDR3. This chain links TRBV6-5 with TRBJ2-3; D gene unclear. The germline V gene has CDR1 MNHEY and CDR2 SVGAGI. This CDR3 comprises 12 residues. The germline V and J ends were trimmed by 2 bases and 6 bases, with 6 bases remaining between them. The CDR3 sequence is CASSYGSDTQYF. CDR3 DNA sequence: TGTGCCAGCAGTTACGGGTCCGATACGCAGTATTTT.

The chain recombines TRBV15 with TRBJ2-1; 7 bases agree with TRBD2. There are 17 residues in the CDR3. Germline V lookup: CDR1 LNHNV, CDR2 YYDKDF (reference sequence). The J segment lost 1 base and the V segment lost 0 bases, leaving 6 bases of the junction unmatched. The CDR3 here is CATSRESGLESYNEQFF. The DNA for the CDR3 is TGTGCCACCAGCAGAGAATCAGGACTAGAATCCTACAATGAGCAGTTCTTC.

The rearrangement uses TRBV9 and TRBJ1-4; D is possibly TRBD1 (6 bases). Germline lookup yields CDR1 SGDLS and CDR2 YYNGEE. The CDR3 spans 15 residues. V was shortened by 4 bases and J by 0 bases, with 10 bases between the two germline ends. The CDR3 spells CASSTQGSTNEKLFF. DNA for the CDR3: TGTGCCAGCAGCACACAGGGTTCAACTAATGAAAAACTGTTTTTT.

The chain employs TRBV7-9 and TRBJ2-3; D is perhaps TRBD2 (5 bases). The CDR3 runs 16 residues. CDR1 is SEHNR and CDR2 is FQNEAQ in the germline V gene (reference sequence). Trimming pared 5 bases from V and 0 bases from J, leaving 15 bases between. In DNA form, the CDR3 reads TGTGCCAGCAGCCCCCAGATAGCGTCTAGCACAGATACGCAGTATTTT. It specifies CASSPQIASSTDTQYF.

This chain uses TRBV6-4 with TRBJ2-1; 7 nucleotides line up with TRBD2. The V gene end was trimmed by 5 bases and the J gene end by 5 bases; junction bases not matched to a gene: 12. Germline CDR1 MRHNA, CDR2 SNTAGT. The CDR3 spans 16 residues. This CDR3 reads CASSPTGEGIDNEQFF. Here the CDR3 DNA reads TGTGCCAGCAGTCCGACGGGGGAGGGGATCGACAATGAGCAGTTCTTC.